A single sample is the source of the 28 T cell receptor beta chains below, sequenced in a study of regulatory T cells in long-lasting Graves disease. Time point reported: newly diagnosed GD, antithyroid drugs for less than 3 months. TCR sequences were obtained from RNA taken from PBMCs. For TCR beta, libraries came from iRepertoire HTBI primers and Arm-PCR of CDR3 regions. Each CDR3 protein gets one entry after TCRdb re-called the multiplex PCR reads with MiXCR. The repertoire holds approximately 360,000 distinct CDR3 sequences, with 12% as singletons. These data were likewise used in another study, on T cells in Graves' hyperthyroidism and ophthalmopathy.

The starting material was peripheral blood mononuclear cells (PBMCs), obtained at new diagnosis, from a patient treated with antithyroid drugs. The origin of the receptors is a woman aged 18-35 years with Graves disease.

This clonotype was detected many times. The rearrangement links TRBV7-9 to TRBJ2-7; perhaps TRBD1 as D (6 bases). This CDR3 is 14 amino acids long. V was trimmed by 4 bases and J by 0 bases, leaving 10 bases between them. Germline CDR1 reads SEHNR; CDR2 reads FQNEAQ (reference sequence). The CDR3 DNA follows: TGTGCCAGCAGCTCCCAGGGGTCCTCCTACGAGCAGTACTTC. It yields the protein CASSSQGSSYEQYF.

This clonotype was seen repeatedly, ten times or more. The genes are TRBV3-1 and TRBJ1-1, with D maybe TRBD1 (5 bases). V gave up 0 bases and J gave up 4 bases, with 12 bases separating them. The CDR3 extends over 15 amino acids. Germline loops: CDR1 LGHDT, CDR2 YNNKEL (reference sequence). CDR3 DNA: TGTGCCAGCAGCCAAGATCAGGGTTCTATCACTGAAGCTTTCTTT. Encoded protein: CASSQDQGSITEAFF.

The sample holds a few counts of this clonotype. The rearrangement joins TRBV19 to TRBJ2-2, with no clear D. Germline values: CDR1 LNHDA, CDR2 SQIVND (reference sequence). The CDR3 loop spans 15 amino acids. V lost 3 bases to trimming and J lost 1 base, with 9 bases between them. CDR3 DNA sequence: TGTGCCAGTAGTATCTTTCTGGGGAACACCGGGGAGCTGTTTTTT. Amino acid sequence: CASSIFLGNTGELFF.

This clonotype was counted a few times. The gene calls are TRBV10-3 and TRBJ1-1; 11 positions match TRBD1. Germline trimming cut 5 bases from V and 4 bases from J; bases unmatched to any gene: 3. From germline, CDR1 is ENHRY and CDR2 SYGVKD. CDR3 length: 14 amino acids. This chain's CDR3 is CAISPGTGGTEAFF. The CDR3, as DNA: TGTGCCATCAGTCCCGGGACAGGGGGCACTGAAGCTTTCTTT.

This clonotype was seen ten or more times. The V and J genes are TRBV6-1 and TRBJ2-3; tentative D call: TRBD1 (7 bases). The CDR3 sequence is 17 residues long. CDR1 MNHNS and CDR2 SASEGT come from the germline V gene. Trimming removed 6 bases at V and 2 bases at J, with 21 bases between. CDR3 DNA: TGTGCCAGCAGCCAGGGGGGCACAGGGTGGATCACAGATACGCAGTATTTT. Protein product: CASSQGGTGWITDTQYF.

This clonotype was seen ten or more times. The CDR3 region is CASSWGLAGRNEQFF. CDR3 nucleotides: TGTGCCAGCAGCTGGGGGCTAGCGGGAAGAAATGAGCAGTTCTTC. J is TRBJ2-1 and V is TRBV5-6; TRBD2 matches 9 bases. The CDR3 covers 15 residues. Trimming cost V 3 bases and J 7 bases; bases outside gene matches: 8. Germline loops: CDR1 SGHDT, CDR2 YYEEEE.

Ten or more counts support this clonotype. The chain combines TRBV7-2 with TRBJ1-2; D not resolved. The CDR3 runs 14 residues. V gave up 2 bases and J gave up 3 bases, with 10 bases separating them. CDR1 and CDR2 (germline): SGHTA, FQGNSA. The CDR3 nucleotides read TGTGCCAGCAGCTTAACTTTACGGGACTATGGCTACACCTTC. The encoded protein is CASSLTLRDYGYTF.

In its sample, this clonotype was seen a few times. The chain combines TRBV20-1 with TRBJ1-2; 9 positions match TRBD1. Germline CDR1 and CDR2: DFQATT and SNEGSKA (reference sequence). With 2 bases clipped from V and 8 bases from J, the junction kept 9 bases outside the gene matches. This CDR3 region has 14 residues. CDR3 amino acids: CSARSPGQGNGYTF. CDR3 coding DNA: TGCAGTGCTAGATCTCCGGGACAGGGTAACGGCTACACCTTC.

This clonotype was observed many times. The V call is TRBV6-2 or TRBV6-3, the J call TRBJ2-3; a weak D match, TRBD2 (6 bases). Trimming shortened V by 4 bases and J by 5 bases, and 10 bases separated the two germline ends. The germline gives CDR1 MNHEY, CDR2 SVGEGT. The CDR3 has 13 residues. CDR3 sequence (DNA): TGTGCCAGCAGTTTCACGGGACTAGATACGCAGTATTTT. This gives the protein CASSFTGLDTQYF.

The table lists this clonotype with a few counts. The chain employs TRBV24-1 and TRBJ1-2; D uncertain. V was pared by 1 base and J by 1 base, with 3 bases between. The CDR3 length is 13 residues. From germline, CDR1 is KGHDR and CDR2 SFDVKD. CDR3 DNA sequence: TGTGCCACCAGTGATTTCCTTAACTATGGCTACACCTTC. This encodes CATSDFLNYGYTF.

This clonotype has a count of ten or more. The chain couples TRBV12-3 or TRBV12-4 to TRBJ2-2, with 10 bases identical to TRBD2. The CDR3 has 16 residues. Trimming at V came to 5 bases and at J to 6 bases, leaving 9 bases not matched to a gene. For the CDR3, the DNA is TGTGCCAGCAGTCCACTCAGCGGGGGGGCCGCCGGGGAGCTGTTTTTT. Translated, it gives CASSPLSGGAAGELFF.

This clonotype was observed a few times. The V and J genes are TRBV4-3 and TRBJ2-3, with 9 positions matching TRBD1. CDR3 size: 15 residues. The ends lost 2 bases at V and 4 bases at J; junction bases unmatched: 4. CDR1 and CDR2 (germline): LGHNA, YSLEER. The CDR3: CASSQKWTGADTQYF. In DNA, the CDR3 is TGCGCCAGCAGCCAAAAGTGGACAGGGGCAGATACGCAGTATTTT.

This clonotype was observed many times. The gene calls are TRBV7-8 and TRBJ1-1, with D hard to call. V dropped 5 bases and J dropped 0 bases, with 16 bases sitting between them. CDR1 SGHVS and CDR2 FQNEAQ come from the germline V gene. The CDR3 length is 16 residues. DNA of the CDR3: TGTGCCAGCAGCGACCACAAAACAGAACTGAACACTGAAGCTTTCTTT. Protein: CASSDHKTELNTEAFF. Looking up the rest from reference TRBV7-8 and TRBJ1-1 gives the full variable domain: GAGVSQSPRYKVAKRGQDVALRCDPISGHVSLFWYQQALGQGPEFLTYFQNEAQLDKSGLPSDRFFAERPEGSVSTLKIQRTQQEDSAVYLCASSDHKTELNTEAFFGQGTRLTVV.

The table lists this clonotype with many counts. This chain joins TRBV7-2 and TRBJ2-1; D uncertain. Between the trimmed V and J ends, which lost 1 base and 0 bases, there was a span of 16 bases. The CDR3 contains 18 residues. Germline V gene data show CDR1 as SGHTA and CDR2 as FQGNSA. The CDR3 region has the DNA TGTGCCAGCAGCTTAGGTTGGATCGGACGCGGCTCCTACAATGAGCAGTTCTTC. As protein: CASSLGWIGRGSYNEQFF.

This clonotype showed up many times. V gene TRBV7-2 combines with J gene TRBJ1-5; no clear D. Deletions cut 5 bases from V and 0 bases from J, with 5 bases between. The germline gives CDR1 SGHTA, CDR2 FQGNSA. The CDR3 loop spans 13 amino acids. CDR3 bases: TGTGCCAGCAGCCTACTTAGCAATCAGCCCCAGCATTTT. This sequence encodes CASSLLSNQPQHF.

Of note for this clonotype: This may arise from a read error, as a much more abundant clone is one base away. V gene TRBV13 combines with J gene TRBJ2-5; D is uncertain. The germline V gene has CDR1 PRHDT and CDR2 FYEKMQ (reference sequence). This CDR3 region has 17 residues. The CDR3 is CAGSSQTDPWVQETQYF. The DNA for the CDR3 is TGTGCCGGCAGCTCGCAAACCGATCCCTGGGTCCAAGAGACCCAGTACTTC.

This clonotype was recorded at least ten times. The J gene is TRBJ1-1, the V gene TRBV2; D call uncertain. Trimming cost V 6 bases and J 0 bases, with 17 bases left between them. This CDR3 region has 16 residues. Per the germline V gene, CDR1 is SNHLY and CDR2 is FYNNEI. The CDR3 coding sequence is TGTGCCAGCAGCAGTGATCAGGCCATGATGAACACTGAAGCTTTCTTT. Translation gives CASSSDQAMMNTEAFF.

This clonotype showed up just a few times. The V and J genes are TRBV4-1 and TRBJ1-4; the D is unclear. V dropped 5 bases and J dropped 12 bases, with 10 bases sitting between them. This CDR3 spans 11 amino acids. Germline V gene lookup returns CDR1 MGHRA and CDR2 YSYEKL. This CDR3 is CASSEARELFF. DNA for the CDR3: TGCGCCAGCAGCGAAGCAAGGGAACTGTTTTTT.

This clonotype occurred many times. The chain is built from TRBV12-5 and TRBJ1-1; D is ambiguous. With 6 bases removed from V and 6 bases from J, the gap between germline ends came to 17 bases. CDR3 length: 14 amino acids. Germline lookup yields CDR1 LGHNT and CDR2 FRNRAP. Here the CDR3 reads CASGPAGGIAEAFF. The DNA of the CDR3 is TGTGCTAGTGGGCCGGCAGGAGGAATCGCTGAAGCTTTCTTT. Combining the CDR3 with reference TRBV12-5 and TRBJ1-1 gives the whole variable domain DARVTQTPRHKVTEMGQEVTMRCQPILGHNTVFWYRQTMMQGLELLAYFRNRAPLDDSGMPKDRFSAEMPDATLATLKIQPSEPRDSAVYFCASGPAGGIAEAFFGQGTRLTVV.

This clonotype was counted a few times. The V call is TRBV13, the J call TRBJ1-3, with a weak D call TRBD1 (5 bases). This CDR3 region has 14 residues. Germline CDR1 PRHDT, CDR2 FYEKMQ (reference sequence). The V end lost 0 bases, the J end lost 2 bases, and 5 bases lay between the germline ends. As DNA, the CDR3 is TGTGCCAGCAGCTTAGGGGGACCTGGAAACACCATATATTTT. Protein sequence: CASSLGGPGNTIYF.

This sequence joins TRBV7-9 and TRBJ1-5, with no clear D. The CDR3 runs to 13 residues. Germline V gene data show CDR1 as SEHNR and CDR2 as FQNEAQ (reference sequence). V lost 2 bases and J lost 7, with 9 bases in between. CDR3: CASSLYGEQPQHF. Here the CDR3 DNA reads TGTGCCAGCAGCTTATACGGCGAACAGCCCCAGCATTTT. Variable domain in full (rest from reference TRBV7-9 and TRBJ1-5): DTGVSQNPRHKITKRGQNVTFRCDPISEHNRLYWYRQTLGQGPEFLTYFQNEAQLEKSRLLSDRFSAERPKGSFSTLEIQRTEQGDSAMYLCASSLYGEQPQHFGDGTRLSIL.

This clonotype has at least ten counts. V gene TRBV6-2 or TRBV6-3 combines with J gene TRBJ2-5; 12 positions agree with TRBD2. The CDR3 consists of 16 residues. V gave up 2 bases and J gave up 6 bases; unmatched junction bases: 7. CDR1 is MNHEY, CDR2 SVGEGT, per germline. This CDR3 reads CASSYDTSGGRKTQYF. CDR3 sequence (DNA): TGTGCCAGCAGTTACGACACTAGCGGGGGGAGGAAGACCCAGTACTTC.

This rearrangement joins TRBV7-2 to TRBJ1-6; D ambiguous. Trimming shortened V by 2 bases and J by 2 bases, and 13 bases separated the two germline ends. CDR1 is SGHTA, CDR2 FQGNSA, per germline. The CDR3 is 17 residues long. The CDR3 reads CASSLPRRVAYNSPLHF. The DNA of the CDR3 is TGTGCCAGCAGCTTACCCCGACGAGTAGCCTATAATTCACCCCTCCACTTT.

In this sample, this clonotype turned up many times. This chain links TRBV13 with TRBJ2-3; D gene ambiguous. The CDR3 runs 11 residues. Germline V gene lookup returns CDR1 PRHDT and CDR2 FYEKMQ (reference sequence). Between the trimmed V and J ends, which lost 10 bases and 6 bases, there was a span of 11 bases. CDR3 sequence reads: CAIPSGDTQYF. CDR3 coding DNA: TGTGCCATCCCATCTGGTGATACGCAGTATTTT.

CDR3 loop: CASSQDSHIGVNEQFF. CDR3 in DNA: TGCGCCAGCAGCCAAGATAGCCATATAGGCGTCAATGAGCAGTTCTTC. The chain is built from TRBV4-3 and TRBJ2-1; D remains ambiguous. The CDR3 consists of 16 residues. Trimming cost V 0 bases and J 6 bases, with 15 bases left between them. The germline V gene has CDR1 LGHNA and CDR2 YSLEER.

This rearrangement joins TRBV11-2 to TRBJ2-7, with D possibly TRBD2 on 5 matching bases. Trimming took 0 bases from V and 3 from J, leaving 12 bases between them. CDR1 SGHAT and CDR2 FQNNGV come from the germline V gene. The CDR3 sequence is 15 residues long. The CDR3 nucleotides are TGTGCCAGCAGCTTAGATGCAGCGGAACACTACGAGCAGTACGTC. Its protein is CASSLDAAEHYEQYV.

The V call is TRBV3-1, the J call TRBJ1-2; the match to TRBD1 covers 9 bases. The CDR3 runs 14 residues. Germline assignment: CDR1 LGHDT and CDR2 YNNKEL (reference sequence). J was trimmed by 8 bases and V by 4 bases; bases with no gene match: 8. In DNA form, the CDR3 reads TGTGCCAGCAGCCGATGGACAGGGGCTGGCGGCTACACCTTC. It codes for CASSRWTGAGGYTF.

This clonotype came up many times. The rearrangement links TRBV28 to TRBJ2-1; TRBD1 matches 8 bases. The CDR3 totals 16 residues. The V and J ends lost 5 bases and 0 bases, in that order; junction bases with no gene match: 6. Germline loops: CDR1 MDHEN, CDR2 SYDVKM. CDR3 protein: CASSQHTGGSYNEQFF. CDR3 coding DNA: TGTGCCAGCAGTCAACACACAGGGGGCTCCTACAATGAGCAGTTCTTC.